The clone carrying this TCR beta chain was found many times. The antigen is unknown. This sample stems from a study of T cells after yellow fever vaccination. CDR1 SGDLS and CDR2 YYNGEE come from the germline V gene. This CDR3 has 14 amino acids. V dropped 3 bases and J dropped 1; count of bases not matched to a gene: 4. The study, taken as a whole, reports: A large majority of primary-vaccination clones showed up again after the booster (under 98% CD4, roughly 88% CD8).

TCRdb ran MiXCR on the 5' RACE reads and lists one entry per CDR3 protein. The table lists 170,000 or so distinct CDR3 sequences, roughly 8.8% of them singletons, with roughly a third in the top ten. The chain employs TRBV9 and TRBJ2-7, with 7 bases fitting TRBD1. The TCR was taken from a man younger than 30 who received the YFV17D yellow fever vaccine. Source: CD8+ T cells sorted from PBMCs, taken 45 days after the yellow fever booster vaccination. CDR3 coding DNA: TGTGCCAGCAGCGCAGGGGGTCCATCCTACGAGCAGTACTTC. Residues: CASSAGGPSYEQYF.